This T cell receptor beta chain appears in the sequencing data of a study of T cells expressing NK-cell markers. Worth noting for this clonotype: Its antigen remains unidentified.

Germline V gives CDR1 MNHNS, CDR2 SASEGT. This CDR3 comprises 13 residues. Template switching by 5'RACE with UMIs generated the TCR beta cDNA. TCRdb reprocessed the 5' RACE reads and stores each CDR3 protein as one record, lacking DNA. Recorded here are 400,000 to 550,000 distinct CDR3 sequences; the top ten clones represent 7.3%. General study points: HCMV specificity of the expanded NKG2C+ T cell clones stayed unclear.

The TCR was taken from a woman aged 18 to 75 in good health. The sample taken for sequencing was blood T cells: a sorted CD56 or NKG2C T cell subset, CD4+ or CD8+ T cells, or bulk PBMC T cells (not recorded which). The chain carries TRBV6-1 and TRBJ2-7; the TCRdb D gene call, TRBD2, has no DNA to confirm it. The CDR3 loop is CASRGTASYEQYF.